Following are 30 T cell receptor beta chains from one sample sequenced in a study of identical twins. Each CDR3 protein is one row after TCRdb ran MiXCR on the 5' RACE reads. The sample shows 500,000 to 550,000 distinct CDR3 sequences, 22% of them seen only once. The sample was also linked to a second study, of T cells expressing NK-cell markers.

Sequenced: CD4+ T cells sorted from blood. These receptors originate from a woman younger than 30 in good health.

V gene TRBV3-1 combines with J gene TRBJ2-1; 13 bases map to TRBD2. There are 15 residues in the CDR3. Trimming at V came to 1 base and at J to 7 bases, leaving 1 base not matched to a gene. Germline lookup yields CDR1 LGHDT and CDR2 YNNKEL (reference sequence). The CDR3 DNA sequence: TGTGCCAGCAGCCAAGGGACTAGCGGGGGAAATGAGCAGTTCTTC. Encoded protein: CASSQGTSGGNEQFF.

This sequence joins TRBV9 and TRBJ2-5; weak D call: TRBD2 (6 bases). CDR3 size: 15 residues. In germline, CDR1 is SGDLS, CDR2 YYNGEE. Trimming pared 4 bases from V and 2 bases from J, leaving 15 bases between. CDR3 sequence (DNA): TGTGCCAGCAGCATGGGGGGAGGAGCGCAAGAGACCCAGTACTTC. Amino acids: CASSMGGGAQETQYF. Complete variable domain (other parts from reference TRBV9 and TRBJ2-5): DSGVTQTPKHLITATGQRVTLRCSPRSGDLSVYWYQQSLDQGLQFLIQYYNGEERAKGNILERFSAQQFPDLHSELNLSSLELGDSALYFCASSMGGGAQETQYFGPGTRLLVL.

The chain couples TRBV10-3 to TRBJ2-5, with D maybe TRBD1 (5 bases). Trimming stripped 4 bases from V and 4 bases from J, with 13 bases between. The germline V gene encodes CDR1 ENHRY and CDR2 SYGVKD. The CDR3 is 14 amino acids. This chain's CDR3 is CAISGQGLRETQYF. The CDR3 DNA reads as TGTGCCATCAGTGGGCAGGGATTGAGAGAGACCCAGTACTTC.

The rearrangement joins TRBV27 to TRBJ2-1, with 9 bases lining up with TRBD2. The J segment lost 1 base and the V segment lost 3 bases, leaving 4 bases of the junction unmatched. The CDR3 is 16 residues long. Germline V gene lookup returns CDR1 MNHEY and CDR2 SMNVEV (reference sequence). Written as DNA, the CDR3 is TGTGCCAGCAGTTTGCGGGGGGGCCGGTCCTACAATGAGCAGTTCTTC. This encodes CASSLRGGRSYNEQFF.

This chain connects TRBV23-1 to TRBJ1-2; a weak D match, TRBD1 (6 bases). TRBV23-1 counts as an open reading frame of uncertain function. The CDR3 spans 13 residues. The V end lost 8 bases, the J end lost 7 bases, and 17 bases lay between the germline ends. CDR3: CASLPEGVCGYTF. The CDR3 nucleotides read TGCGCCAGCCTTCCCGAGGGGGTCTGTGGCTACACCTTC.

The CDR3 region is CATPWGGGNTIYF. In DNA, the CDR3 is TGTGCCACTCCATGGGGGGGAGGAAACACCATATATTTT. This rearrangement joins TRBV6-1 to TRBJ1-3; D possibly corresponds to TRBD1 (5 bases). In germline, CDR1 is MNHNS, CDR2 SASEGT. V was trimmed by 10 bases and J by 4 bases, leaving 14 bases between them. This CDR3 spans 13 amino acids.

There are a few counts of this clonotype. The rearrangement joins TRBV15 to TRBJ1-2; no definite D call. The V gene lost 0 bases and the J gene lost 5 bases, with 7 bases spanning the gap. The germline CDR1 and CDR2 sequences are LNHNV and YYDKDF (reference sequence). The CDR3 is 13 residues long. Written as DNA, the CDR3 is TGTGCCACCAGCAGAGATCTACAGTATGGCTACACCTTC. Its translation is CATSRDLQYGYTF.

V is TRBV20-1 and J is TRBJ1-2; 9 bases agree with TRBD1. V lost 4 bases, J lost 2 bases, and 5 bases stayed unmatched. The CDR3 runs 14 residues. Germline lookup yields CDR1 DFQATT and CDR2 SNEGSKA (reference sequence). CDR3 sequence reads: CSATAGTGNYGYTF. The CDR3 DNA follows: TGCAGTGCTACCGCCGGGACAGGGAACTATGGCTACACCTTC.

This clonotype was seen only a few times. V gene TRBV4-3 combines with J gene TRBJ2-3; D remains ambiguous. Germline lookup yields CDR1 LGHNA and CDR2 YSLEER. With 2 bases removed from V and 3 bases from J, the gap between germline ends came to 6 bases. The CDR3 has 13 residues. Written as DNA, the CDR3 is TGCGCCAGCAGCCAACTTCCGACAGATACGCAGTATTTT. Translating gives CASSQLPTDTQYF.

This chain links TRBV20-1 with TRBJ2-3, with TRBD2 matching 11 bases. Germline V gene data show CDR1 as DFQATT and CDR2 as SNEGSKA (reference sequence). This CDR3 is built from 16 residues. Trimming removed 5 bases from V and 4 bases from J; junction bases left unmatched: 11. CDR3 residues: CSAWGLAEGDPDTQYF. The CDR3 DNA follows: TGCAGTGCTTGGGGACTAGCGGAAGGTGATCCAGATACGCAGTATTTT.

This rearrangement joins TRBV30 to TRBJ1-5; D uncertain. The CDR3 loop spans 13 amino acids. The germline gives CDR1 GTSNPN, CDR2 SVGIG (reference sequence). The chain's CDR3 is CAARGRSNQPQHF. Here the CDR3 DNA reads TGTGCTGCCCGCGGTAGAAGCAATCAGCCCCAGCATTTT.

V and J are TRBV7-2 and TRBJ2-5; possibly TRBD1 for D (6 bases). Germline lookup yields CDR1 SGHTA and CDR2 FQGNSA. Between the trimmed V and J ends, which lost 5 bases and 1 base, there was a span of 17 bases. This CDR3 is 16 amino acids long. The CDR3 loop reads CASSARNRDPQETQYF. For the CDR3, the DNA is TGTGCCAGCAGCGCACGAAACAGGGACCCCCAAGAGACCCAGTACTTC.

There are many counts of this clonotype. This chain joins TRBV20-1 and TRBJ1-6; TRBD1 is a possible D gene (5 bases). The V end lost 0 bases, the J end lost 6 bases, and 9 bases lay between the germline ends. Looked up from germline, CDR1 is DFQATT and CDR2 is SNEGSKA (reference sequence). This CDR3 has 14 amino acids. The CDR3, as DNA: TGCAGTGCTAGAGAGCAGGGCTCTAATTCACCCCTCCACTTT. Amino acids: CSAREQGSNSPLHF.

This clonotype was observed a handful of times. The chain joins TRBV9 to TRBJ2-3, with unresolved D. The germline V gene encodes CDR1 SGDLS and CDR2 YYNGEE. CDR3 length: 15 residues. Trimming took off 3 bases at V and 2 bases at J, with 13 bases between the two ends. The CDR3 bases are TGTGCCAGCAGCGCCGGCCTCGAACTCACAGATACGCAGTATTTT. It codes for CASSAGLELTDTQYF.

This clonotype was seen more than once but under ten times. This rearrangement joins TRBV20-1 to TRBJ2-5, with 7 bases matching TRBD1. CDR3 size: 16 residues. The V segment lost 6 bases and the J segment 5 bases; nucleotides outside the gene matches: 18. CDR1 is DFQATT, CDR2 SNEGSKA, per germline (reference sequence). The CDR3 DNA sequence: TGCAGTGCAAGGGGAAGGACAGGCATCCTTGTGGAGACCCAGTACTTC. It specifies CSARGRTGILVETQYF.

This clonotype has a handful of counts. The CDR3 DNA reads TGCAGTGCTAGAGATATATCCGACGGCCCCGGCTACGAGCAGTACTTC. The encoded protein is CSARDISDGPGYEQYF. V gene TRBV20-1 combines with J gene TRBJ2-7; D not certain. CDR1 DFQATT and CDR2 SNEGSKA come from the germline V gene (reference sequence). The V end lost 0 bases, the J end lost 3 bases, and 18 bases lay between the germline ends. This CDR3 region has 16 residues.

J is TRBJ2-3 and V is TRBV7-6, with 8 bases identical to TRBD2. Germline lookup yields CDR1 SGHVS and CDR2 FNYEAQ. The CDR3 is made up of 17 amino acids. The V gene end was trimmed by 1 base and the J gene end by 1 base; junction bases not matched to a gene: 7. Here the CDR3 reads CASSLVSGGAGTDTQYF. CDR3 nucleotide sequence: TGTGCCAGCAGCTTAGTTTCCGGGGGGGCCGGCACAGATACGCAGTATTTT.

This chain links TRBV4-3 with TRBJ2-7, with D unclear. This CDR3 spans 13 amino acids. The ends were cut back, 0 bases at V and 4 bases at J, with 7 bases in the middle. Per the germline V gene, CDR1 is LGHNA and CDR2 is YSLEER. The DNA for the CDR3 is TGCGCCAGCAGCCAAGACAACCGTTACGAGCAGTACTTC. Translating it yields CASSQDNRYEQYF.

The chain is built from TRBV7-8 and TRBJ2-5; 8 bases agree with TRBD1. Germline V gene data show CDR1 as SGHVS and CDR2 as FQNEAQ. The CDR3 is made up of 17 amino acids. V was pared by 3 bases and J by 4 bases, with 13 bases of the junction left unmatched. The CDR3 DNA follows: TGTGCCAGCAGCTTGGGAGACAGGGGAATGTATACAGAGACCCAGTACTTC. Translated, it gives CASSLGDRGMYTETQYF.

The CDR3 DNA reads as TGTGCCAGCAGTTATGTTAGCGGGGACACCGAGCAGTACTTC. Protein product: CASSYVSGDTEQYF. The V gene is TRBV2, the J gene TRBJ2-7; 8 bases agree with TRBD2. Germline V gene lookup returns CDR1 SNHLY and CDR2 FYNNEI. The CDR3 loop spans 14 amino acids. Trimming at V came to 5 bases and at J to 6 bases, leaving 9 bases not matched to a gene.

This clonotype was detected a few times. The rearrangement joins TRBV6-5 to TRBJ1-2; 7 bases agree with TRBD1. With V trimmed by 4 bases and J by 4 bases, 9 bases remained unmatched. CDR1 is MNHEY and CDR2 is SVGAGI in the germline V gene. The CDR3 consists of 15 residues. The CDR3 loop is CASSSNDRDGYGYTF. Here the CDR3 DNA reads TGTGCCAGCAGTTCGAACGACAGGGATGGCTATGGCTACACCTTC.

The CDR3: CSARGRGTGGEKLFF. DNA for the CDR3: TGCAGTGCCCGGGGGAGGGGGACAGGGGGTGAAAAACTGTTTTTT. The V and J genes are TRBV20-1 and TRBJ1-4, with 11 bases that match TRBD1. This CDR3 contains 15 residues. Germline CDR1 is DFQATT and CDR2 is SNEGSKA (reference sequence). The V and J ends lost 6 bases and 7 bases, in that order; junction bases with no gene match: 10.

This clonotype came up many times. CDR3 loop: CASSWTGSTDTQYF. DNA of the CDR3: TGTGCCAGCAGCTGGACTGGGAGCACAGATACGCAGTATTTT. This rearrangement joins TRBV12-3 or TRBV12-4 to TRBJ2-3; maybe TRBD2 (5 bases). The CDR3 has 14 amino acids. Trimming cost V 6 bases and J 0 bases, with 10 bases left between them.

This clonotype was seen a handful of times. Here the CDR3 DNA reads TGTGCCAGCAGCACTCTTATCAGTGCAGATACGCAGTATTTT. Translation: CASSTLISADTQYF. The rearrangement joins TRBV11-2 to TRBJ2-3; D is ambiguous. The CDR3 consists of 14 residues. Germline CDR1 is SGHAT and CDR2 is FQNNGV. V shed 5 bases and J shed 4 bases, with 13 bases lying between them.

The chain carries TRBV30 and TRBJ2-4; perhaps TRBD2 as D (5 bases). The germline V gene has CDR1 GTSNPN and CDR2 SVGIG (reference sequence). V was trimmed by 3 bases and J by 2 bases, leaving 8 bases between them. The CDR3 has 13 amino acids. The DNA of the CDR3 is TGTGCCTGGAGCTCGGGAACCAAAAACATTCAGTACTTC. Translated, it gives CAWSSGTKNIQYF.

The chain uses TRBV5-1 and TRBJ2-1, with TRBD2 identical over 7 bases. Germline CDR1 SGHRS, CDR2 YFSETQ. V was clipped by 6 bases and J by 4 bases; unmatched bases: 7. The CDR3 sequence is 14 residues long. The CDR3 is CASNSAGTYNEQFF. CDR3 nucleotide sequence: TGCGCCAGCAATTCAGCGGGGACTTACAATGAGCAGTTCTTC.

Remarks on this clonotype: A much larger clone sits a single nucleotide away, making a read error possible. The CDR3 ends on some other residue instead of the conserved phenylalanine or tryptophan, so this is likely a read error. V usage is TRBV12-3 or TRBV12-4 and J usage is TRBJ2-6, with D perhaps being TRBD1 or TRBD2 (5 bases each). The CDR3 consists of 16 residues. The V and J ends lost 5 bases and 0 bases respectively, with 11 bases between them. In nucleotides, the CDR3 is TGTGCCAGCAGTCCGGGACGGAACTCTGGGGCCAACGTCCTGACTATC. This translates into CASSPGRNSGANVLTI.

The rearrangement uses TRBV15 and TRBJ2-6; D not certain. Germline assignment: CDR1 LNHNV and CDR2 YYDKDF (reference sequence). The CDR3 length is 17 residues. Trimming removed 4 bases at V and 0 bases at J, with 13 bases between. The CDR3 loop is CATSKIVSNSGANVLTF. The DNA for the CDR3 is TGTGCCACCAGCAAAATCGTCAGCAACTCTGGGGCCAACGTCCTGACTTTC.

This chain connects TRBV6-6 to TRBJ1-1; no clear D. There are 13 residues in the CDR3. Per germline, CDR1 MNHNY and CDR2 SVGAGI (reference sequence). Between the trimmed V and J ends, which lost 6 bases and 3 bases, there was a span of 11 bases. In nucleotides, the CDR3 is TGTGCCAGCAGCTTACTAGTAGACACTGAAGCTTTCTTT. Translating gives CASSLLVDTEAFF.

The table lists this clonotype with many counts. The chain employs TRBV12-3 or TRBV12-4 and TRBJ2-3; 11 positions match TRBD2. The CDR3 is made up of 16 amino acids. The V and J ends lost 6 bases and 2 bases, in that order; junction bases with no gene match: 7. The CDR3 here is CASSSTTSGATDTQYF. CDR3 in DNA: TGTGCCAGCAGCTCCACGACTAGCGGGGCCACAGATACGCAGTATTTT.